This T cell receptor beta chain comes out of a study of cytomegalovirus exposure and HLA in healthy donors. Primers: 60 Vbeta forward and 13 Jbeta reverse. Repertoires were generated with immunoSEQ multiplex PCR, while TCRdb's copy carries only in-frame clones and drops some. Of about 120,000 clones listed, about 68% were seen once; the top ten hold nearly 9.5%. Nominal health characterized the donors when sampled, though unrecorded immune exposures were likely. Germline CDR1 and CDR2: SGHAT and FQDESV (reference sequence). This CDR3 has 14 residues. V was shortened by 1 base and J by 4 bases, with 11 bases between the two germline ends.

The chain has TRBV11-1 and TRBJ2-7; tentative D call: TRBD2 (5 bases). This sequence was found in a woman between 35 and 50 years old in good health and CMV-seropositive. Sequencing input: PBMCs. The CDR3 spells CASSLVDRGYEQYF. Written as DNA, the CDR3 is TGTGCCAGCAGCTTAGTGGATCGGGGATACGAGCAGTACTTC.